This T cell receptor beta chain stems from a study of regulatory T cells in long-lasting Graves disease. With 6 bases clipped from V and 5 bases from J, the junction kept 19 bases outside the gene matches. There are 19 residues in the CDR3. CDR1 is KGHDR and CDR2 is SFDVKD in the germline V gene. Library construction for TCR beta used iRepertoire HTBI primers and Arm-PCR of CDR3 regions. TCRdb analysed the multiplex PCR reads with MiXCR anew, one entry per CDR3 protein. The sample has around 250,000 distinct CDR3 sequences; around 18% are singletons. General observations from the study: Favored gene segments in persistent disease were TRBV28, TRBJ1-2 and TRBJ2-5. Persistent Graves' cases showed lower TCR diversity than newly diagnosed cases.

Noted time point: newly diagnosed GD, antithyroid drugs for less than 3 months. Following extraction of RNA from PBMCs, that RNA was used to make the TCR library. To note about this clonotype: The antigen remains unidentified.

Sample: peripheral blood mononuclear cells (PBMCs), taken at new diagnosis, from a patient treated with antithyroid drugs. The chain carries TRBV24-1 and TRBJ2-5; 11 nucleotides match TRBD2. The clonotype comes from a female donor with Graves disease. The CDR3 DNA follows: TGTGCCACCAGTCAGGTGAAAATGCAACTAGCGGGAGTCTCGGAGACCCAGTACTTC. Its translation is CATSQVKMQLAGVSETQYF.